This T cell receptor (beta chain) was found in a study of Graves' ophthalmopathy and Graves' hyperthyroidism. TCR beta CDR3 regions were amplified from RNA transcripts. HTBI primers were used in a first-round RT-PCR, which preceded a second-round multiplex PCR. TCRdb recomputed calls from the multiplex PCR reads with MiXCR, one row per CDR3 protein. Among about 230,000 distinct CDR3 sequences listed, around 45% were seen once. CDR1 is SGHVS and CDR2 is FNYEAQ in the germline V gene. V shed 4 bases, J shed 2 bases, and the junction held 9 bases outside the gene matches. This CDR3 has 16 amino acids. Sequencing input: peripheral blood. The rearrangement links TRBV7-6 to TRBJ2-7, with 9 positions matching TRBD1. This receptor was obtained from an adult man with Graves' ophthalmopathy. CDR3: CASSSPGQGRAYEQYF. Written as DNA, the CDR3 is TGTGCCAGCAGCTCACCCGGACAGGGGAGGGCCTACGAGCAGTACTTC.